A selection of T cell receptor beta chains follows, all from one sample in a study of identical twins. TCRdb re-derived calls from the 5' RACE reads in MiXCR, one entry per CDR3 protein. The sample contains 270,000 or so distinct CDR3 sequences, approximately 8.6% of which appear only once. These data also featured in a second study, about yellow fever vaccine responses in identical twins.

Input material: CD8+ T cells sorted from blood. These receptors all stem from a woman aged 18-30 years in good health. Each CDR3 is given with its conserved first and last residue. Fields, in order: V gene, J gene, clone size, D gene, CDR3 protein, CDR3 DNA. The D gene is left open where the match is weak. Only some rows state a clone size, as once, few, many or a class for expanded clones.

>TRBV20-1|TRBJ2-7|.|.
CSARYGTYEQYF
TGCAGTGCTAGATATGGCACCTACGAGCAGTACTTC
>TRBV6-5|TRBJ1-5|few|.
CASSYSVSSNQPQHF
TGTGCCAGCAGTTACTCAGTCAGTAGCAATCAGCCCCAGCATTTT
>TRBV4-3|TRBJ2-2|many|.
CASSQEYRNTGELFF
TGCGCCAGCAGCCAAGAGTATAGGAACACCGGGGAGCTGTTTTTT
>TRBV4-1|TRBJ2-7|few|.
CASSQDRTLEYEQYF
TGCGCCAGCAGCCAAGATAGGACTCTAGAGTACGAGCAGTACTTC
>TRBV11-2|TRBJ2-1|.|TRBD1
CASSWAGGNEQFF
TGTGCCAGCAGCTGGGCAGGGGGTAATGAGCAGTTCTTC
>TRBV3-1|TRBJ2-5|few|.
CASSQDEQRQETQYF
TGTGCCAGCAGCCAAGATGAACAGCGTCAAGAGACCCAGTACTTC
>TRBV7-8|TRBJ2-6|few|.
CASSLESGWASGANVLTF
TGTGCCAGCAGCTTAGAGTCGGGGTGGGCATCTGGGGCCAACGTCCTGACTTTC
>TRBV14|TRBJ2-3|.|.
CASSQDTFTDTQYF
TGTGCCAGCAGCCAAGATACTTTCACAGATACGCAGTATTTT
>TRBV29-1|TRBJ2-1|.|TRBD1
CSVEGGTGIPSEFF
TGCAGCGTTGAAGGGGGGACAGGCATACCCTCCGAGTTCTTC
>TRBV4-1|TRBJ2-1|medium-sized|TRBD2
CASSGGRADEQFF
TGCGCCAGCAGCGGCGGGAGGGCGGATGAGCAGTTCTTC
>TRBV29-1|TRBJ2-3|many|.
CSVADPKGVTDTQYF
TGCAGCGTTGCGGACCCCAAGGGGGTTACAGATACGCAGTATTTT
>TRBV20-1|TRBJ2-7|many|TRBD1
CSARDAGGAGTYEQYF
TGCAGTGCTAGAGACGCAGGGGGCGCTGGAACCTACGAGCAGTACTTC
>TRBV6-1|TRBJ2-3|.|.
CASRQTGYTDTQYF
TGTGCCAGCAGACAGACAGGCTACACAGATACGCAGTATTTT
>TRBV20-1|TRBJ2-7|many|.
CSADSPREISLEQYF
TGCAGTGCTGACAGCCCTAGAGAGATCTCGCTGGAGCAGTACTTC
>TRBV4-3|TRBJ2-1|few|TRBD2
CASSQDREGWINEQFF
TGCGCCAGCAGCCAAGACCGGGAGGGATGGATCAATGAGCAGTTCTTC
>TRBV7-3|TRBJ2-1|few|.
CASSSDGTEQFF
TGTGCCAGCAGCTCCGACGGGACAGAGCAGTTCTTC
>TRBV9|TRBJ2-2|many|TRBD2
CASSVGGAGELFF
TGTGCCAGCAGCGTTGGGGGGGCCGGGGAGCTGTTTTTT
>TRBV28|TRBJ2-5|few|TRBD2
CASSIRLAKAQTQYF
TGTGCCAGCAGCATTAGACTAGCGAAGGCTCAGACCCAGTACTTC
>TRBV6-1|TRBJ2-2|.|.
CASSVEGTGELFF
TGTGCCAGCAGTGTCGAAGGGACCGGGGAGCTGTTTTTT
>TRBV12-3/TRBV12-4|TRBJ2-6|.|.
CAFSLYSGLARSGANVLTF
TGTGCCTTCAGTTTATATTCAGGGCTCGCCCGCTCTGGGGCCAACGTCCTGACTTTC
>TRBV12-3/TRBV12-4|TRBJ1-1|.|.
CASTLRDHQGRTEAFF
TGTGCCAGCACCCTCCGGGACCACCAAGGAAGGACTGAAGCTTTCTTT
>TRBV7-9|TRBJ2-1|.|.
CASSLVQSGLGNEQFF
TGTGCCAGCAGCTTAGTCCAGTCGGGGTTGGGAAATGAGCAGTTCTTC
>TRBV5-1|TRBJ2-7|many|.
CASSLVGRNYEQYF
TGCGCCAGCAGCTTGGTCGGCAGGAACTACGAGCAGTACTTC
>TRBV6-5|TRBJ1-3|.|.
CASSYASGGNTIYF
TGTGCCAGCAGTTACGCCTCCGGTGGAAACACCATATATTTT
>TRBV20-1|TRBJ2-3|.|.
CSASTLFRGDHTDTQYF
TGCAGTGCTAGTACTCTTTTTAGGGGGGACCACACAGATACGCAGTATTTT
>TRBV6-2/TRBV6-3|TRBJ2-1|.|.
CASSYSVGTGGVHEQFF
TGTGCCAGCAGTTACTCAGTGGGGACGGGCGGTGTCCATGAGCAGTTCTTC
>TRBV24-1|TRBJ2-1|few|.
CATSDLQGVNEQFF
TGTGCCACCAGTGATTTGCAGGGCGTCAATGAGCAGTTCTTC
>TRBV12-3/TRBV12-4|TRBJ2-3|many|TRBD2
CASSLPAGYGDTQYF
TGTGCCAGCAGTTTACCAGCGGGGTACGGGGATACGCAGTATTTT
>TRBV6-2/TRBV6-3|TRBJ1-1|few|.
CASQRGTVNTEAFF
TGTGCCAGCCAAAGAGGGACGGTGAACACTGAAGCTTTCTTT